These T cell receptor beta chains were read from a single sample in a study of neoadjuvant anti-PD-1 for oral cavity cancer. Sequencing was performed with immunoSEQ multiplex PCR; in TCRdb, only in-frame clones are kept and a portion is missing. The repertoire includes 20,000 to 25,000 clones, 35% to 55% of them detected once, and under 50% sits in the top ten. The sequencing here drew on tumor tissue, taken after nivolumab (anti-PD-1) treatment. All receptors derive from a person aged 35-80 years with oral cavity squamous cell carcinoma. Both conserved end residues are part of each CDR3. Each record gives: J gene, V gene, clone size, CDR3 protein. Only some rows state a clone size, as once, few, many or a class for expanded clones.

TRBJ1-2 TRBV13 NA CASSLEGQGFGAYGYTF
TRBJ2-7 TRBV30 NA CAWSATGSGEQYF
TRBJ2-7 TRBV7-9 NA CASSSPTGLSQNF
TRBJ1-4 TRBV7-8 NA CASSLADEKLFF
TRBJ2-3 TRBV7-2 few CASSLADYTDTQYF
TRBJ2-7 TRBV19 few CASSIRTAMSGEQYF
TRBJ2-5 TRBV5-1 NA CASSLDGTSPGETQYF
TRBJ1-6 TRBV4-3 NA CASSRRDYNSPLHF
TRBJ1-2 TRBV6-6 many CASSYRGGTADGYTF
TRBJ2-1 TRBV11-3 NA CASSLDGGYRDNEQFF
TRBJ2-3 TRBV19 NA CASSISGGGGTDTQYF
TRBJ2-7 TRBV30 NA CAWTRAYEQYF
TRBJ1-1 TRBV25-1 few CASSGGLGPLTEAFF
TRBJ2-7 TRBV25-1 NA CATQRDNSYEQYF
TRBJ1-2 TRBV6-5 NA CASSYRAGAGGYTF
TRBJ1-1 TRBV5-6 few CASSRPGRNTEAFF
TRBJ2-2 TRBV5-5 NA CASSLVQGQGSGELFF
TRBJ2-2 TRBV6-6 NA CASSANIGLNTGELFF
TRBJ2-7 TRBV11-2 NA CASSQDALALGYEQYF
TRBJ2-1 TRBV11-2 once CASSLVLGVYNEQFF
TRBJ2-7 TRBV9 NA CASSVAQFSSSYEQYF
TRBJ1-1 TRBV19 once CASSKAGGNTEAFF
TRBJ1-6 TRBV5-1 NA CASSVDHPNSPLHF
TRBJ1-2 TRBV6-5 NA CATVDRVPQGGYTF
TRBJ2-7 TRBV4-2 once CASSQGGQGSYEQYF
TRBJ2-5 TRBV10-2 NA CASRLAGGQETQYF
TRBJ2-7 TRBV6-5 NA CASSYRATGGYEQYF
TRBJ2-2 TRBV5-6 NA CASSFGLAGELFF
TRBJ2-7 TRBV7-9 once CASSPPGTATYEQYF
TRBJ1-6 TRBV19 few CASSIEQGNSPLHF
TRBJ2-2 TRBV25-1 NA CASSEFLAQRSGELFF
TRBJ2-7 TRBV7-9 NA CASSPGVSYEQYF
TRBJ2-5 TRBV9 NA CASSVNPGRVPQETQYF
TRBJ1-2 TRBV6-6 NA CASSYLSGYTF
TRBJ1-4 TRBV7-9 few CASSPGDRGEEKLFF
TRBJ1-5 TRBV9 NA CASSAGQGARGQPQHF
TRBJ1-6 TRBV18 few CASSPFGTGNSPLHF
TRBJ1-2 TRBV14 few CASSQTGFNYGYTF
TRBJ1-1 TRBV27 NA CASSLQRGNTEAFF
TRBJ2-7 TRBV6-6 NA CASTPVSGTGGHEQYF
TRBJ2-3 TRBV6-1 few CASSVPGARDTQYF
TRBJ2-1 TRBV7-6 NA CASSPRDGHNEQFF
TRBJ1-2 TRBV7-2 few CASSLSRGYTF
TRBJ2-1 TRBV11-2 NA CASSLEVRSYNEQFF
TRBJ1-1 TRBV1 NA CTIPGGDTEAFF
TRBJ1-4 TRBV20-1 few CSARGEKLFF
TRBJ2-3 TRBV7-9 NA CASSLAQGRGQYF
TRBJ1-2 TRBV7-9 NA CASRPTGPGYGYTF
TRBJ1-2 TRBV27 NA CASSLGPDRVGGYTF
TRBJ1-3 TRBV6-6 many CASSYPPDSGNTIYF
TRBJ2-3 TRBV11-2 NA CASSLGGSTDTQYF
TRBJ2-2 TRBV11-3 few CASSPQNGHTGELFF
TRBJ1-1 TRBV7-9 NA CASSLARTGVGTEAFF
TRBJ1-1 TRBV6-1 once CASSELRGVGTEAFF
TRBJ2-3 TRBV7-8 many CASSLLAGAGDTQYF
TRBJ1-1 TRBV25-1 NA CASSESVRGNTEAFF
TRBJ2-5 TRBV7-9 few CASSLKETQYF
TRBJ2-7 TRBV19 NA CASSSTGTGVNEQYF
TRBJ2-1 TRBV4-3 NA CASSQERYRDNEQFF
TRBJ2-2 TRBV6-4 NA CASRRYTGELFF